These 4 T cell receptor beta chains were sequenced from one sample in a study of T cell repertoires in urothelial bladder cancer. TCRdb's copy holds only in-frame clones and misses some; the assay was immunoSEQ multiplex PCR. The sample shows about 14,000 clones, around three fifths of them seen only once. The sample was tumor-infiltrating cells from bladder cancer. These TCRs come from a human donor with urothelial carcinoma.

The chain links TRBV15 to TRBJ2-7; tentatively, D is TRBD2 (7 bases). Germline V lookup: CDR1 LNHNV, CDR2 YYDKDF (reference sequence). This CDR3 is built from 16 residues. Trimming took 2 bases from V and 4 from J, leaving 18 bases between them. CDR3 sequence reads: CATSRLGEGRGYEQYV. CDR3 DNA sequence: TGTGCCACCAGCAGACTCGGGGAGGGGAGGGGGTACGAGCAGTACGTC.

The J gene is TRBJ2-5, the V gene TRBV7-8, with no clear D. The CDR3 length is 11 residues. The germline CDR1 and CDR2 sequences are SGHVS and FQNEAQ. V gave up 3 bases and J gave up 3 bases, with 2 bases separating them. Written as DNA, the CDR3 is TGTGCCAGCAGCTTTAAAGAGACCCAGTACTTC. It translates to CASSFKETQYF.

By proportion, this clone is large. CDR3 nucleotide sequence: TGCGCCAGCAGCGATACAGGGGATAATGAAAAACTGTTTTTT. Translating it yields CASSDTGDNEKLFF. This chain uses TRBV4-1 with TRBJ1-4, with TRBD1 matching 7 bases. The CDR3 totals 14 residues. Germline CDR1 is MGHRA and CDR2 is YSYEKL. Trimming removed 5 bases from V and 4 bases from J; junction bases left unmatched: 4.

The rearrangement links TRBV20-1 to TRBJ2-5; possible D gene TRBD2, 6 bases. With 8 bases removed from V and 11 bases from J, the gap between germline ends came to 15 bases. Germline-derived CDR1 and CDR2 are DFQATT and SNEGSKA (reference sequence). This CDR3 has 10 amino acids. CDR3 in DNA: TGCAGTACAACGGGGACTCCACAGTACTTC. Translation gives CSTTGTPQYF.